This TCR beta chain stems from a study of cytomegalovirus exposure and HLA in healthy donors. Looking at the study overall: A subsequent analysis reported that the 110 or so validation repertoires were produced on the same platform that had also been used for the approximately 710 first-cohort repertoires.

Turning to this clone: Antigen: not known.

Libraries were prepared by immunoSEQ multiplex PCR; TCRdb keeps only in-frame clonotypes and omits some of them. The sample lists 200,000 to 250,000 clones, 80% to 95% occurring once. Study-level results: Published work reported that the classifier diagnosed cytomegalovirus status with high specificity and sensitivity.

This sequence was found in a woman under 30 in good health and CMV-seronegative. Sequenced: PBMCs.

CDR3 in DNA: TGCGCCAGCAGCTTGGAAGTTATCGACAGGGGGGCCCTACAAGAGACCCAGTACTTC. Encoded protein: CASSLEVIDRGALQETQYF. The rearrangement joins TRBV5-1 to TRBJ2-5; 9 nucleotides line up with TRBD1. The ends lost 0 bases at V and 2 bases at J; junction bases unmatched: 14. Per the germline V gene, CDR1 is SGHRS and CDR2 is YFSETQ. The CDR3 is made up of 19 amino acids.